Listed below are T cell receptor beta chains from one sample, sequenced in a study of CD8 T cells in Susac syndrome. From the immunoSEQ multiplex PCR reads, TCRdb called clonotypes with MiXCR, one entry per CDR3 protein. The data contain about 300,000 distinct CDR3 sequences, around 85% of them singletons. The sequenced sample was CD8+ T cells from PBMCs. Receptors were obtained from a human donor with multiple sclerosis. Each CDR3 is given with its conserved first and last residue. A D gene is named only where the DNA matches it firmly.

TRBJ2-5 | NA | TRBV27 | CASSLWQEETQYF | TGTGCCAGCAGTTTGTGGCAAGAAGAGACCCAGTACTTC
TRBJ1-1 | NA | TRBV27 | CASSLSPGWTEAFF | TGTGCCAGCAGTTTATCTCCAGGGTGGACTGAAGCTTTCTTT
TRBJ2-1 | TRBD2 | TRBV25-1 | CASSELLSWTSDEQFF | TGTGCCAGCAGTGAATTACTGTCGTGGACTAGCGACGAGCAGTTCTTC
TRBJ2-3 | NA | TRBV20-1 | CSARTPASTDTQYF | TGCAGTGCTAGAACCCCGGCTAGCACAGATACGCAGTATTTT
TRBJ2-4 | NA | TRBV7-9 | CASTLGGVGVAKNIQYF | TGTGCCAGCACCCTCGGGGGTGTAGGGGTAGCCAAAAACATTCAGTACTTC
TRBJ2-7 | NA | TRBV6-2/TRBV6-3 | CASRITTGPSYEQYF | TGTGCCAGCAGGATTACGACAGGTCCCTCCTACGAGCAGTACTTC
TRBJ2-1 | TRBD2 | TRBV7-3 | CASSPMGASGRAGGEQFF | TGTGCCAGCAGCCCCATGGGTGCTAGCGGGAGAGCGGGCGGTGAGCAGTTCTTC
TRBJ2-1 | TRBD2 | TRBV12-3/TRBV12-4 | CASSRAGSSYNEQFF | TGTGCCAGCAGTCGAGCGGGGAGCTCCTACAATGAGCAGTTCTTC
TRBJ2-7 | TRBD2 | TRBV30 | CAWGTSSAYEQYF | TGTGCCTGGGGGACTAGCTCTGCATACGAGCAGTACTTC
TRBJ2-1 | TRBD2 | TRBV27 | CASRGLAGYNEQFF | TGTGCCAGCAGAGGGCTAGCGGGGTACAATGAGCAGTTCTTC
TRBJ2-7 | TRBD2 | TRBV28 | CASSLSPSGGYEQYF | TGTGCCAGCAGTTTATCGCCTAGCGGAGGCTACGAGCAGTACTTC
TRBJ2-3 | NA | TRBV7-2 | CASSLGYGGHTDTQYF | TGTGCCAGCAGCTTAGGTTACGGGGGCCACACAGATACGCAGTATTTT